Below, 5 T cell receptor beta chains from the same sample are listed, as sequenced in a study of T cells in Graves' hyperthyroidism and ophthalmopathy. TCR beta CDR3 region amplification was performed from RNA transcripts. Primed by the HTBI set, a first-round RT-PCR was run on the TCR CDR3. MiXCR was run by TCRdb on the multiplex PCR reads, yielding one entry per CDR3 protein. The table records roughly 500,000 distinct CDR3 sequences, approximately 22% of them present only once. Sequenced: blood. These receptors came from a woman aged 70-85 years with Graves' ophthalmopathy.

This rearrangement joins TRBV5-4 to TRBJ2-1; 8 nucleotides line up with TRBD2. This CDR3 is built from 16 residues. The V segment lost 5 bases and the J segment 8 bases; nucleotides outside the gene matches: 15. CDR1 and CDR2 (germline): SGHNT, YYREEE (reference sequence). As DNA, the CDR3 is TGTGCCAGCAGAGGCCCGGGGGGGATTGAGATTTATGAGCAGTTCTTC. Its protein product is CASRGPGGIEIYEQFF. Full variable domain (remainder filled in from reference TRBV5-4 and TRBJ2-1): ETGVTQSPTHLIKTRGQQVTLRCSSQSGHNTVSWYQQALGQGPQFIFQYYREEENGRGNFPPRFSGLQFPNYSSELNVNALELDDSALYLCASRGPGGIEIYEQFFGPGTRLTVL.

This clonotype was picked up a small number of times. The rearrangement joins TRBV7-9 to TRBJ2-1; 10 bases map to TRBD1. Per germline, CDR1 SEHNR and CDR2 FQNEAQ (reference sequence). The length of the CDR3 is 14 residues. V dropped 3 bases and J dropped 8; count of bases not matched to a gene: 4. The CDR3: CASSFGTGEDEQFF. For the CDR3, the DNA is TGTGCCAGCAGCTTCGGGACAGGGGAGGATGAGCAGTTCTTC.

The V call is TRBV12-3 or TRBV12-4, the J call TRBJ1-5, with 7 bases lining up with TRBD1. V shed 6 bases, J shed 10 bases, and the junction held 9 bases outside the gene matches. The CDR3 runs 13 residues. The CDR3 sequence is CASRTTGQEPQHF. DNA of the CDR3: TGTGCCAGCAGGACGACAGGGCAGGAACCCCAGCATTTT.

The sample holds a few counts of this clonotype. The chain recombines TRBV6-6 with TRBJ2-3; unclear D gene. Between the trimmed V and J ends, which lost 2 bases and 5 bases, there was a span of 8 bases. CDR1 and CDR2 from the germline V gene are MNHNY and SVGAGI (reference sequence). The CDR3 has 13 residues. CDR3 nucleotides: TGTGCCAGCAGTTACACCCGAGAAGATACGCAGTATTTT. This translates into CASSYTREDTQYF.

The genes are TRBV5-1 and TRBJ2-7; 14 bases map to TRBD2. Germline trimming cut 3 bases from V and 4 bases from J; bases unmatched to any gene: 6. The germline gives CDR1 SGHRS, CDR2 YFSETQ. The CDR3 is 16 residues long. CDR3 amino acids: CASSSGTSGSTYEQYF. The CDR3 nucleotides are TGCGCCAGCAGCTCGGGGACTAGCGGGAGTACTTACGAGCAGTACTTC.